A selection of T cell receptor beta chains follows, all from one sample in a study of cytomegalovirus exposure and HLA in healthy donors. Repertoires were generated with immunoSEQ multiplex PCR, while TCRdb's copy carries only in-frame clones and drops some. The sample carries about 180,000 clones, roughly 80% recorded once. Sequenced input: PBMCs. The receptor source for this set is a man younger than 45 in good health and CMV-seropositive. Each CDR3 is given without its conserved first and last residue.

TRBJ2-2 | TRBV12-5 | ASGLEMLTGELF
TRBJ1-4 | TRBV19 | ASSIPRGGTNEKLF
TRBJ2-3 | TRBV25-1 | ASMDRTSGYTDTQY
TRBJ1-2 | TRBV6-1 | ASSKAGVSYGYT
TRBJ2-1 | TRBV7-9 | ASSLTKIEQF
TRBJ1-3 | TRBV5-1 | ASRPLGGAVMRDSGNTIY
TRBJ1-1 | TRBV6-1 | ASSSRTGLAF
TRBJ2-1 | TRBV5-1 | ASSPAVQNNEQF
TRBJ1-5 | TRBV18 | ASSPGTGNSNQPQH
TRBJ2-2 | TRBV29-1 | SVGAQQNTGELF
TRBJ1-4 | TRBV9 | ASSGQGRTNEKLF
TRBJ2-1 | TRBV7-9 | ASSLGRGSYNEQF